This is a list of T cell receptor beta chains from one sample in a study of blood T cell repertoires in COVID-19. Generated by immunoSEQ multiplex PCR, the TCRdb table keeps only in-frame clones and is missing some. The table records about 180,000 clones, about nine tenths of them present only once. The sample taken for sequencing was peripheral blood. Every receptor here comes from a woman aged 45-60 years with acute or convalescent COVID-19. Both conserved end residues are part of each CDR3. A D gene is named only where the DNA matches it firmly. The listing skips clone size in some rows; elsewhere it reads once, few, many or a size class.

CDR3: CASSLGQGSSYEQYF
DNA: TGCGCCAGCAGCTTGGGACAGGGTAGCTCCTACGAGCAGTACTTC
size: -
D: TRBD1
J: TRBJ2-7
V: TRBV5-1

CDR3: CASSYRSSANTGELFF
DNA: TGTGCCAGCAGTTACCGGAGTAGTGCGAACACCGGGGAGCTGTTTTTT
size: -
D: -
J: TRBJ2-2
V: TRBV6-5

CDR3: CASSSDGDSPLHF
DNA: TGTGCCAGCAGCTCAGACGGGGATTCACCCCTCCACTTT
size: -
D: -
J: TRBJ1-6
V: TRBV7-2

CDR3: CASSASGTSYNEQFF
DNA: TGTGCCAGCAGCGCTTCCGGGACAAGCTACAATGAGCAGTTCTTC
size: -
D: -
J: TRBJ2-1
V: TRBV9

CDR3: CARGFIRGLTDTQYF
DNA: TGTGCCAGGGGATTTATCAGGGGCCTCACAGATACGCAGTATTTT
size: -
D: -
J: TRBJ2-3
V: TRBV2

CDR3: CASSFGGTATNEKLFF
DNA: TGCGCCAGCAGCTTCGGGGGGACTGCAACTAATGAAAAACTGTTTTTT
size: -
D: -
J: TRBJ1-4
V: TRBV5-1

CDR3: CATSRGDRGYYNEQFF
DNA: TGTGCCACCAGCAGAGGAGACAGGGGGTACTACAATGAGCAGTTCTTC
size: -
D: TRBD1
J: TRBJ2-1
V: TRBV15

CDR3: CASSPGGLRIYEQYF
DNA: TGTGCCAGCAGCCCAGGGGGCCTAAGAATCTACGAGCAGTACTTC
size: -
D: TRBD1
J: TRBJ2-7
V: TRBV7-9

CDR3: CASSLVTSGGSYEQYF
DNA: TGTGCCAGCAGCTTGGTGACTAGCGGGGGCTCCTACGAGCAGTACTTC
size: -
D: TRBD2
J: TRBJ2-7
V: TRBV5-4

CDR3: CASSAREGRTEAFF
DNA: TGTGCCAGCAGCGCCCGGGAGGGGAGGACTGAAGCTTTCTTT
size: -
D: -
J: TRBJ1-1
V: TRBV9

CDR3: CASSPGIAGELFF
DNA: TGTGCCAGCAGCCCAGGTATTGCCGGGGAGCTGTTTTTT
size: few
D: -
J: TRBJ2-2
V: TRBV12-3/TRBV12-4

CDR3: CASSSGHGLNTEAFF
DNA: TGTGCCAGCAGCTCGGGACACGGTTTGAACACTGAAGCTTTCTTT
size: -
D: -
J: TRBJ1-1
V: TRBV7-9

CDR3: CASSVAGQGSLTGELFF
DNA: TGTGCCAGCAGCGTAGCGGGACAGGGGTCTCTCACCGGGGAGCTGTTTTTT
size: -
D: TRBD1
J: TRBJ2-2
V: TRBV9

CDR3: CAIPRTADPNYGYTF
DNA: TGTGCCATCCCGAGGACAGCCGATCCTAACTATGGCTACACCTTC
size: -
D: -
J: TRBJ1-2
V: TRBV10-3

CDR3: CASSPGTGLNEKLFF
DNA: TGTGCCAGCAGCCCGGGGACAGGGCTTAATGAAAAACTGTTTTTT
size: once
D: TRBD1
J: TRBJ1-4
V: TRBV9

CDR3: CASSQGQGLLYGYTF
DNA: TGCGCCAGCAGCCAAGGACAGGGGCTACTGTATGGCTACACCTTC
size: once
D: TRBD1
J: TRBJ1-2
V: TRBV4-1

CDR3: CSVGGHLNTGELFF
DNA: TGCAGCGTTGGGGGACACTTGAACACCGGGGAGCTGTTTTTT
size: once
D: -
J: TRBJ2-2
V: TRBV29-1

CDR3: CAISGKDGSYGYTF
DNA: TGTGCCATCAGTGGTAAGGACGGGAGCTATGGCTACACCTTC
size: -
D: -
J: TRBJ1-2
V: TRBV10-3

CDR3: CASSWEQGRYGYTF
DNA: TGCGCCAGCAGCTGGGAACAGGGACGGTATGGCTACACCTTC
size: -
D: -
J: TRBJ1-2
V: TRBV5-1

CDR3: CASSSIWASGLDTQYF
DNA: TGTGCCAGCAGCTCGATCTGGGCTAGCGGTCTAGATACGCAGTATTTT
size: -
D: TRBD2
J: TRBJ2-3
V: TRBV5-4

CDR3: CSVLRGGATGYTF
DNA: TGCAGCGTCTTGCGTGGGGGGGCCACAGGCTACACCTTC
size: -
D: -
J: TRBJ1-2
V: TRBV29-1

CDR3: CASSLLTGTVAAYEQYF
DNA: TGTGCCAGCAGCTTACTAACCGGGACAGTCGCCGCCTACGAGCAGTACTTC
size: -
D: TRBD1
J: TRBJ2-7
V: TRBV5-5

CDR3: CASSLDGQNTGELFF
DNA: TGTGCCAGCAGCTTAGATGGGCAAAACACCGGGGAGCTGTTTTTT
size: -
D: -
J: TRBJ2-2
V: TRBV11-2

CDR3: CASSESGLPEKLFF
DNA: TGTGCCAGCAGTGAATCAGGGCTACCTGAAAAACTGTTTTTT
size: -
D: -
J: TRBJ1-4
V: TRBV6-1

CDR3: CASSPGTGARNYGYTF
DNA: TGTGCCAGCTCACCAGGGACAGGGGCCAGAAACTATGGCTACACCTTC
size: -
D: TRBD1
J: TRBJ1-2
V: TRBV18

CDR3: CASSNGRDQPQHF
DNA: TGTGCCAGCTCAAACGGGAGGGATCAGCCCCAGCATTTT
size: -
D: -
J: TRBJ1-5
V: TRBV18

CDR3: CASSYREETQYF
DNA: TGTGCCAGCAGTTACCGGGAGGAGACCCAGTACTTC
size: -
D: -
J: TRBJ2-5
V: TRBV6-2/TRBV6-3

CDR3: CASSSGGGTDTQYF
DNA: TGTGCCAGCAGTTCGGGAGGAGGCACAGATACGCAGTATTTT
size: -
D: -
J: TRBJ2-3
V: TRBV21-1

CDR3: CASSYGTVNYGYTF
DNA: TGCGCCAGCAGCTACGGGACAGTTAACTATGGCTACACCTTC
size: -
D: TRBD1
J: TRBJ1-2
V: TRBV5-1

CDR3: CASSRDPRGTEAFF
DNA: TGTGCCAGCAGCAGGGACCCGCGGGGCACTGAAGCTTTCTTT
size: -
D: -
J: TRBJ1-1
V: TRBV7-2

CDR3: CASSYSGLAGARQFF
DNA: TGTGCCAGCAGTTACTCGGGACTAGCGGGAGCGAGGCAGTTCTTC
size: few
D: TRBD2
J: TRBJ2-1
V: TRBV6-5

CDR3: CASSLRTGTGYGTEAFF
DNA: TGTGCCAGCAGCTTGAGGACAGGGACCGGCTATGGCACTGAAGCTTTCTTT
size: -
D: TRBD1
J: TRBJ1-1
V: TRBV5-5

CDR3: CASSISGLVYEQYF
DNA: TGTGCCAGTAGTATATCGGGACTCGTCTACGAGCAGTACTTC
size: -
D: -
J: TRBJ2-7
V: TRBV19

CDR3: CASSESHQETQYF
DNA: TGTGCCAGCAGCGAGAGTCACCAAGAGACCCAGTACTTC
size: -
D: -
J: TRBJ2-5
V: TRBV7-3

CDR3: CSVGPRQGNYGYTF
DNA: TGCAGCGTTGGGCCTAGACAGGGGAACTATGGCTACACCTTC
size: -
D: TRBD1
J: TRBJ1-2
V: TRBV29-1

CDR3: CASSHRDRAGNSPLHF
DNA: TGTGCCAGCAGCCACCGGGACAGGGCCGGCAATTCACCCCTCCACTTT
size: -
D: TRBD1
J: TRBJ1-6
V: TRBV2

CDR3: CASSYGAGLDQPQHF
DNA: TGTGCCAGCAGTTACGGCGCGGGGTTGGATCAGCCCCAGCATTTT
size: -
D: -
J: TRBJ1-5
V: TRBV6-5

CDR3: CASSPRRTGGFGYTF
DNA: TGTGCCAGCAGCCCGCGGAGGACAGGGGGGTTTGGCTACACCTTC
size: -
D: TRBD1
J: TRBJ1-2
V: TRBV7-9

CDR3: CASSRTGTYGYTF
DNA: TGTGCCAGCAGTCGGACAGGGACCTATGGCTACACCTTC
size: -
D: TRBD1
J: TRBJ1-2
V: TRBV6-2/TRBV6-3

CDR3: CASRSTGSGNTIYF
DNA: TGTGCCAGCAGGTCCACGGGCTCTGGAAACACCATATATTTT
size: -
D: -
J: TRBJ1-3
V: TRBV6-5

CDR3: CASSPGTYNEQFF
DNA: TGTGCCAGCAGCCCCGGGACTTACAATGAGCAGTTCTTC
size: -
D: -
J: TRBJ2-1
V: TRBV5-4

CDR3: CASSQVGGLGGYTF
DNA: TGTGCCAGCAGCCAAGTTGGAGGGCTCGGTGGCTACACCTTC
size: -
D: -
J: TRBJ1-2
V: TRBV4-2

CDR3: CASSYSGRVSNQPQHF
DNA: TGTGCCAGCAGTTACTCAGGCAGGGTTAGCAATCAGCCCCAGCATTTT
size: -
D: -
J: TRBJ1-5
V: TRBV6-6

CDR3: CASSPQGLGDTQYF
DNA: TGTGCCAGCAGCCCCCAGGGGTTGGGAGATACGCAGTATTTT
size: -
D: -
J: TRBJ2-3
V: TRBV6-2/TRBV6-3